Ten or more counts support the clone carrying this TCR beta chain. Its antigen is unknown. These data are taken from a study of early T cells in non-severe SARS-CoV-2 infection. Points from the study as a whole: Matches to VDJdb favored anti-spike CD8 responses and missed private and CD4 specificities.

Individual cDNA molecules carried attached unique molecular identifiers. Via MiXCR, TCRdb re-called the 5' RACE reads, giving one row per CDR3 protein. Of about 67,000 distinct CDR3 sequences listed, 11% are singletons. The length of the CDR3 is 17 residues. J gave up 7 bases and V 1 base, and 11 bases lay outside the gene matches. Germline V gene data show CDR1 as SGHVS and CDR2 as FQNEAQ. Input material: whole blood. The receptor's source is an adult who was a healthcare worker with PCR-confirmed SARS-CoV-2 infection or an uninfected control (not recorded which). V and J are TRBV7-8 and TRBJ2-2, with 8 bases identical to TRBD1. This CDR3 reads CASSLVPDRGEDGELFF. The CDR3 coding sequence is TGTGCCAGCAGCTTAGTTCCCGACAGGGGCGAAGACGGGGAGCTGTTTTTT.